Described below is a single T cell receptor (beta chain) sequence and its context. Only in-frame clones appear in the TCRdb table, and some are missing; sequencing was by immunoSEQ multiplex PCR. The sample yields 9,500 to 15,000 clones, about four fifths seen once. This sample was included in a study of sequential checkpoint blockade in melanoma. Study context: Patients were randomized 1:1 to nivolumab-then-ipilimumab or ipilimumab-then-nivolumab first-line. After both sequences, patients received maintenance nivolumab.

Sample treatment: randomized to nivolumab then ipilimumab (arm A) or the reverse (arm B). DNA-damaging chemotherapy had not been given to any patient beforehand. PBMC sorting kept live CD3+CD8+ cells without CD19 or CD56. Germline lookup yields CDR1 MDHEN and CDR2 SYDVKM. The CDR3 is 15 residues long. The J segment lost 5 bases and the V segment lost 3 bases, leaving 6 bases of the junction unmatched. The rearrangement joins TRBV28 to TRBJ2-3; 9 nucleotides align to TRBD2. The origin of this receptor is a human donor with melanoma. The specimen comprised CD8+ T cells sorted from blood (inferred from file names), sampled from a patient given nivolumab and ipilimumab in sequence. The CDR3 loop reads CASSFLAGEVDTQYF. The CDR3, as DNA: TGTGCCAGCAGTTTTTTAGCGGGGGAGGTAGATACGCAGTATTTT.